The T cell receptor beta chain described here comes from a study of Ad26.COV2.S vaccination and SARS-CoV-2 variants. The data were produced by immunoSEQ multiplex PCR, yet TCRdb's version contains in-frame clones alone and is incomplete. This table holds 300,000 to 500,000 clones, roughly nine tenths found once. This clone appeared a few times. Its antigen is unknown. The treatment was: some 20 received Ad26.COV2.S at low or high dose, single or two shots; several received placebo; per-sample allocation not given. Samples came from day 63 after the first vaccine or placebo injection. Overall study results and limits: Those who received vaccine or placebo ended up with similar non-spike TCR breadth. Reportedly, spike-specific CD8+ and CD4+ T cell responses achieved substantial breadth once vaccination had taken place.

Trimming removed 7 bases from V and 8 bases from J, with 15 bases in between. Germline assignment: CDR1 MNHEY and CDR2 SVGAGI. This CDR3 is 14 amino acids long. Sequenced here: peripheral blood, sampled in a trial of Ad26.COV2.S vaccine versus placebo. The TCR comes from a person between 18 and 65 years old who received the Ad26.COV2.S COVID-19 vaccine or a placebo. The J gene is TRBJ1-6, the V gene TRBV6-5; D uncertain. In DNA, the CDR3 is TGTGCCAGCACCAACGGACGGGCCCATTCACCCCTCCACTTT. Encoded protein: CASTNGRAHSPLHF.